Presented here are 21 T cell receptor beta chains from one specimen sequenced in a study of blood T cell repertoires in COVID-19. Sequenced by immunoSEQ multiplex PCR; TCRdb stores in-frame clones only, minus some. The table has 390,000 or so clones, approximately 90% seen once. Sequenced: PBMCs or T cells enriched from blood (not recorded which). These receptors were collected from a woman aged 45-65 years who had recovered from COVID-19.

The chain uses TRBV7-3 and TRBJ1-1, with D perhaps TRBD1 (5 bases). V lost 6 bases and J 6 bases, leaving 14 bases between the germline ends. This CDR3 region has 13 residues. Looked up from germline, CDR1 is SGHTA and CDR2 is FQGTGA. This CDR3 is CASSSYSGSEAFF. CDR3 DNA sequence: TGTGCCAGCAGTTCCTATTCAGGGTCTGAAGCTTTCTTT.

V is TRBV5-1 and J is TRBJ2-3; 9 positions agree with TRBD2. This CDR3 contains 18 residues. Germline lookup yields CDR1 SGHRS and CDR2 YFSETQ. The trim removed 0 bases at V and 4 bases at J, leaving 12 bases unmatched. The CDR3 loop reads CASSLDLRGTSHPDTQYF. The CDR3 DNA reads TGCGCCAGCAGCTTGGATCTTCGAGGGACTAGCCACCCAGATACGCAGTATTTT. Using reference TRBV5-1 and TRBJ2-3 for the parts outside the CDR3, the full variable domain is KAGVTQTPRYLIKTRGQQVTLSCSPISGHRSVSWYQQTPGQGLQFLFEYFSETQRNKGNFPGRFSGRQFSNSRSEMNVSTLELGDSALYLCASSLDLRGTSHPDTQYFGPGTRLTVL.

The gene calls are TRBV7-8 and TRBJ2-2; D remains unclear. Between the trimmed V and J ends, which lost 1 base and 3 bases, there was a span of 9 bases. Germline values: CDR1 SGHVS, CDR2 FQNEAQ. This CDR3 is 15 amino acids long. The CDR3 nucleotides read TGTGCCAGCAGCTTAGTGGCCGACTACACCGGGGAGCTGTTTTTT. Translating it yields CASSLVADYTGELFF.

This clone was observed a handful of times. The rearrangement uses TRBV19 and TRBJ2-7; a possible D gene is TRBD1 (6 bases). Trimming cost V 4 bases and J 2 bases, with 15 bases left between them. The CDR3 is made up of 15 amino acids. The germline V gene has CDR1 LNHDA and CDR2 SQIVND (reference sequence). The CDR3 here is CASSRDVDSPYEQYF. The CDR3 coding sequence is TGTGCCAGTAGTAGGGACGTGGACAGCCCCTACGAGCAGTACTTC.

The rearrangement uses TRBV7-2 and TRBJ2-7; 10 bases map to TRBD1. This CDR3 has 16 amino acids. J was trimmed by 5 bases and V by 5 bases; bases with no gene match: 12. Germline CDR1 and CDR2: SGHTA and FQGNSA. CDR3: CASSPGIRDRGHEQYF. In DNA form, the CDR3 reads TGTGCCAGCAGCCCCGGGATCCGGGACAGGGGCCACGAGCAGTACTTC.

Only a few counts were recorded for this clone. The chain carries TRBV7-2 and TRBJ1-5; weak D call: TRBD1 (5 bases). The CDR3 sequence is 15 residues long. The V and J ends lost 3 bases and 2 bases respectively, with 11 bases between them. Germline assignment: CDR1 SGHTA and CDR2 FQGNSA. CDR3 DNA sequence: TGTGCCAGCAGCTTTGGGGACTATGGCAATCAGCCCCAGCATTTT. Amino acids: CASSFGDYGNQPQHF.

The chain is built from TRBV13 and TRBJ2-5; D uncertain. Between the trimmed V and J ends, which lost 4 bases and 5 bases, there was a span of 14 bases. The V gene's germline CDR1 is PRHDT and CDR2 FYEKMQ (reference sequence). This CDR3 region has 14 residues. CDR3 sequence (DNA): TGTGCCAGCAGCTCAGACTGGTCAAGGGAGACCCAGTACTTC. Protein sequence: CASSSDWSRETQYF.

The rearrangement uses TRBV3-1 (or the pseudogene TRBV3-2) and TRBJ1-4; the D is unclear. The germline CDR1 and CDR2 sequences are LGHDT and YNNKEL (reference sequence). The CDR3 has 15 amino acids. The V gene lost 0 bases and the J gene lost 3 bases, with 8 bases spanning the gap. The CDR3 loop reads CASSQDFGANEKLFF. The CDR3, as DNA: TGTGCCAGCAGCCAAGACTTCGGGGCTAATGAAAAACTGTTTTTT.

The chain joins TRBV4-3 to TRBJ1-6; possible D gene TRBD1, 6 bases. V was shortened by 0 bases and J by 8 bases, with 14 bases between the two germline ends. Germline lookup yields CDR1 LGHNA and CDR2 YSLEER. The CDR3 spans 16 residues. CDR3 nucleotide sequence: TGCGCCAGCAGCCAAGATTCGGGGGGGGCTTATTCACCCCTCCACTTT. This translates into CASSQDSGGAYSPLHF.

The J gene is TRBJ2-7, the V gene TRBV27, with a tentative D call TRBD2 (6 bases). This CDR3 comprises 15 residues. Between the trimmed V and J ends, which lost 5 bases and 3 bases, there was a span of 17 bases. Germline V CDR1 and CDR2: MNHEY, SMNVEV (reference sequence). The CDR3 DNA reads TGTGCCAGCAGTCCACGGGACTGGACTGACTACGAGCAGTACTTC. Its protein product is CASSPRDWTDYEQYF.

This clone showed up just once. The chain employs TRBV10-3 and TRBJ2-2, with 11 bases lining up with TRBD1. The germline CDR1 and CDR2 sequences are ENHRY and SYGVKD. The ends lost 6 bases at V and 5 bases at J; junction bases unmatched: 8. The CDR3 spans 16 residues. CDR3 nucleotides: TGTGCCATCAGACCTGGACAGGGGGCACTTACCGGGGAGCTGTTTTTT. Its translation: CAIRPGQGALTGELFF.

V is TRBV24-1 and J is TRBJ2-2; TRBD1 agrees at 9 bases. With 3 bases clipped from V and 6 bases from J, the junction kept 4 bases outside the gene matches. The CDR3 has 15 amino acids. Germline V lookup: CDR1 KGHDR, CDR2 SFDVKD. The CDR3 DNA sequence: TGTGCCACCAGTGATAGACAGGGGGTTTCCGGGGAGCTGTTTTTT. It codes for CATSDRQGVSGELFF.

This clone was seen only a few times. In the same sample, other DNA sequences code for this CDR3. The rearrangement joins TRBV3-1 (or the pseudogene TRBV3-2) to TRBJ1-5; D gene ambiguous. Trimming took 0 bases from V and 1 from J, leaving 7 bases between them. CDR3 length equals 15 residues. Germline CDR1 reads LGHDT; CDR2 reads YNNKEL (reference sequence). DNA of the CDR3: TGTGCCAGCAGCCAAGAGACTGGGAGCAATCAGCCCCAGCATTTT. It encodes CASSQETGSNQPQHF.

The chain joins TRBV11-1 to TRBJ2-3; 9 bases are shared with TRBD2. V lost 4 bases to trimming and J lost 4 bases; unmatched junction nucleotides: 3. Per the germline V gene, CDR1 is SGHAT and CDR2 is FQDESV (reference sequence). This CDR3 region has 14 residues. CDR3 in amino acids: CASSSRLAADTQYF. In nucleotides, the CDR3 is TGTGCCAGCAGCTCCCGACTAGCGGCAGATACGCAGTATTTT.

In its sample, this clone was seen once. V is TRBV28 and J is TRBJ2-5, with 9 nucleotides matching TRBD2. From germline, CDR1 is MDHEN and CDR2 SYDVKM. The length of the CDR3 is 21 residues. The J segment lost 3 bases and the V segment lost 10 bases, leaving 30 bases of the junction unmatched. This CDR3 is CATTLLWGQRNGASGKETQYF. The CDR3, as DNA: TGTGCCACCACCCTATTATGGGGACAGAGGAACGGGGCTAGCGGGAAAGAGACCCAGTACTTC.

V gene TRBV6-5 combines with J gene TRBJ2-7, with no clear D. This CDR3 contains 12 residues. CDR1 and CDR2 from the germline V gene are MNHEY and SVGAGI. V dropped 4 bases and J dropped 8 bases, with 12 bases sitting between them. The chain's CDR3 is CASSSTSKQQYF. CDR3 nucleotides: TGTGCCAGCAGTTCCACCTCCAAGCAGCAGTACTTC.

J is TRBJ1-1 and V is TRBV5-4, with D possibly being TRBD1 (5 bases). The CDR3 has 14 residues. Germline CDR1 reads SGHNT; CDR2 reads YYREEE (reference sequence). V shed 6 bases and J shed 0 bases, with 12 bases lying between them. CDR3 sequence (DNA): TGTGCCAGCACCGGGGCGGGGCTGAACACTGAAGCTTTCTTT. It is translated as CASTGAGLNTEAFF.

The J gene is TRBJ1-5, the V gene TRBV28; D call uncertain. Per the germline V gene, CDR1 is MDHEN and CDR2 is SYDVKM. This CDR3 is 13 amino acids long. V lost 5 bases and J 4 bases, leaving 9 bases between the germline ends. CDR3 sequence reads: CASSGPGNQPQHF. The CDR3 coding sequence is TGTGCCAGCAGTGGCCCGGGGAATCAGCCCCAGCATTTT.

The chain uses TRBV3-1 (or the pseudogene TRBV3-2) and TRBJ1-2; the D is unclear. Germline V gene lookup returns CDR1 LGHDT and CDR2 YNNKEL (reference sequence). The CDR3 is 16 amino acids. The germline V and J ends were trimmed by 6 bases and 4 bases, with 21 bases remaining between them. The CDR3 region is CASSPSIRGVSYGYTF. CDR3 DNA sequence: TGTGCCAGCAGTCCGTCGATCCGCGGCGTATCCTATGGCTACACCTTC.

This chain uses TRBV27 with TRBJ2-7; 7 nucleotides align to TRBD2. This CDR3 contains 15 residues. With 6 bases clipped from V and 3 bases from J, the junction kept 11 bases outside the gene matches. Germline CDR1 and CDR2: MNHEY and SMNVEV (reference sequence). The CDR3: CASSLVAASGYEQYF. DNA for the CDR3: TGTGCCAGCAGCCTAGTGGCCGCTAGCGGCTACGAGCAGTACTTC.

The V call is TRBV27, the J call TRBJ2-7, with D maybe TRBD1 (5 bases). Germline V gene sequence: CDR1 MNHEY, CDR2 SMNVEV (reference sequence). V lost 2 bases to trimming and J lost 6 bases, with 11 bases between them. The CDR3 extends over 13 amino acids. The CDR3 sequence: CASSLQGIAEQYF. The CDR3 nucleotides are TGTGCCAGCAGTTTACAGGGAATAGCCGAGCAGTACTTC.